Reported below is one TCR beta chain. The data were taken from a study of T-cell reconstitution after alpha-beta-depleted transplantation in children. The germline V gene has CDR1 MGHRA and CDR2 YSYEKL. CDR3 size: 15 residues. Trimming shortened V by 0 bases and J by 4 bases, and 12 bases separated the two germline ends. Unique molecular identifiers tagged the TCRbeta library. A single record per CDR3 protein comes from TCRdb applying MiXCR to the PCR reads. The table includes 500,000 to 600,000 distinct CDR3 sequences, approximately 20% detected once. Specimen: PBMCs from the stem cell graft donor, collected from the stem cell graft. J is TRBJ1-2 and V is TRBV4-1; TRBD1 is a possible D gene (5 bases). The TCR originated in a human donor who donated a stem cell graft to a child with acute lymphoblastic leukemia. The CDR3 sequence: CASSQDKGLVYGYTF. In nucleotides, the CDR3 is TGCGCCAGCAGCCAAGATAAGGGACTAGTCTATGGCTACACCTTC.